This is a list of T cell receptor beta chains from one sample in a study of identical twins. TCRdb processed the 5' RACE reads anew with MiXCR; each CDR3 protein has one entry. The sample consists of 650,000 to 800,000 distinct CDR3 sequences, over 8.5% of them appearing once. The same specimen was also included in a second study, on yellow fever vaccine responses in identical twins.

The specimen sequenced was PBMCs. These receptors originate from a woman aged 18 to 35 in good health. Each CDR3 is given with its conserved first and last residue. The order of the fields is D gene, J gene, clone size, V gene, CDR3 protein, CDR3 DNA. D genes are given only for firm matches. Some rows mark clone size as missing; the rest say once, few, many or name a class of expanded clone.

TRBD2,TRBJ2-3,.,TRBV7-9,CASSPGTSDLIADTQYF,TGTGCCAGCAGCCCCGGGACTAGCGACTTAATCGCTGATACGCAGTATTTT
.,TRBJ1-1,.,TRBV29-1,CSVARQDGTEAFF,TGCAGCGTGGCGCGACAGGATGGGACTGAAGCTTTCTTT
TRBD1,TRBJ1-5,many,TRBV20-1,CSVTRQGGNQPQHF,TGCAGTGTAACGAGACAGGGGGGGAATCAGCCCCAGCATTTT
.,TRBJ2-7,few,TRBV20-1,CSASVAMTADYEQYF,TGCAGTGCCTCAGTGGCAATGACAGCCGACTACGAGCAGTACTTC
.,TRBJ1-1,.,TRBV6-1,CASSDFGEAFF,TGTGCCAGCAGTGATTTCGGTGAAGCTTTCTTT
.,TRBJ2-7,few,TRBV12-3/TRBV12-4,CASSLGNRGPYEQYF,TGTGCCAGCAGTTTAGGGAACCGGGGTCCCTACGAGCAGTACTTC
.,TRBJ2-7,few,TRBV12-3/TRBV12-4,CASSPTEYEQYF,TGTGCCAGCAGCCCGACAGAGTACGAGCAGTACTTC
TRBD1,TRBJ1-1,.,TRBV2,CASTRQGILNTEAFF,TGTGCCAGCACCCGACAGGGAATTTTGAACACTGAAGCTTTCTTT
.,TRBJ2-7,.,TRBV5-1,CASSAGQFSSYEQYF,TGCGCCAGCAGCGCCGGACAGTTTTCCTCCTACGAGCAGTACTTC
.,TRBJ2-1,few,TRBV4-3,CASSQDVPTLQFF,TGCGCCAGCAGCCAAGATGTCCCGACCCTACAGTTCTTC
.,TRBJ2-7,few,TRBV7-2,CASTPSGTAYEQYF,TGTGCCAGCACCCCATCTGGCACTGCCTACGAGCAGTACTTC
.,TRBJ1-5,few,TRBV5-5,CASSLVPGASNQPQHF,TGTGCCAGCAGCTTGGTACCGGGGGCAAGCAATCAGCCCCAGCATTTT
TRBD1,TRBJ2-3,few,TRBV5-1,CASRPRRTGETDTQYF,TGCGCCAGCAGACCCCGTCGGACAGGGGAAACAGATACGCAGTATTTT
TRBD1,TRBJ2-1,few,TRBV5-1,CASSSGDSYNEQFF,TGCGCCAGCAGCTCTGGGGACAGCTACAATGAGCAGTTCTTC
TRBD2,TRBJ2-1,few,TRBV29-1,CSVEDGGGAGYNEQFF,TGCAGCGTTGAAGATGGCGGGGGGGCAGGCTACAATGAGCAGTTCTTC
.,TRBJ2-3,few,TRBV4-3,CASSLLGVPPDTQYF,TGCGCCAGCAGCCTTCTCGGGGTCCCACCAGATACGCAGTATTTT
TRBD1,TRBJ2-7,many,TRBV20-1,CSAPTKDRGIYEQYF,TGCAGTGCTCCGACCAAGGACAGGGGGATCTACGAGCAGTACTTC
.,TRBJ2-7,few,TRBV4-3,CASSRNNRDSVYEQYF,TGCGCCAGCAGCCGGAACAACAGGGATTCAGTCTACGAGCAGTACTTC
TRBD2,TRBJ2-3,few,TRBV11-2,CASSVSSGSWSDTQYF,TGTGCCAGCAGCGTTTCTAGCGGGAGTTGGTCAGATACGCAGTATTTT
.,TRBJ2-3,many,TRBV12-3/TRBV12-4,CASSLRTQYF,TGTGCCAGCAGTTTACGAACGCAGTATTTT
.,TRBJ2-1,many,TRBV15,CATSRDKRDNEQFF,TGTGCCACCAGCAGAGATAAGCGGGACAATGAGCAGTTCTTC
.,TRBJ2-2,.,TRBV15,CATSLGRRVNTGELFF,TGTGCCACCAGCCTAGGGCGCAGGGTGAACACCGGGGAGCTGTTTTTT